This T cell receptor beta chain appears in the sequencing data of a study of siplizumab effects on memory and regulatory T cells. Findings and caveats of the study: Both greater diversity than memory cells and a major contribution to the alloresponse seemed to characterize naive T cells. Naive or memory phenotype assignment was not possible for roughly 80-97% of proliferating CD4+ or CD8+ clones. The study did not confirm that proliferating Tregs from siplizumab cultures were suppressive.

Some clones are missing from TCRdb's copy, which holds only in-frame ones; the method was immunoSEQ multiplex PCR. The repertoire holds under 150,000 clones, with around 94% as singletons. As to this clone: What it binds is not known.

The CDR3 spans 15 residues. Trimming removed 4 bases at V and 2 bases at J, with 12 bases between. In germline, CDR1 is LNHDA, CDR2 SQIVND (reference sequence). This clonotype was obtained from a human donor in good health. The rearrangement joins TRBV19 to TRBJ1-5; D call uncertain. Sequencing was carried out using non-Treg CD4+ T cells sorted from blood. The CDR3: CASSKGSHGNQPQHF. The CDR3 nucleotides read TGTGCCAGTAGTAAAGGCAGCCACGGCAATCAGCCCCAGCATTTT. Variable domain in full (rest from reference TRBV19 and TRBJ1-5): DGGITQSPKYLFRKEGQNVTLSCEQNLNHDAMYWYRQDPGQGLRLIYYSQIVNDFQKGDIAEGYSVSREKKESFPLTVTSAQKNPTAFYLCASSKGSHGNQPQHFGDGTRLSIL.